This passage covers 26 T cell receptor beta chains from one sample sequenced in a study of blood T cells in healthy people across ages. The use of a sample-barcoded 5' primer and a J-beta primer mix characterized a second PCR of about 6 to 12 cycles. TCRdb called the 5' RACE reads again in MiXCR, with one record for every CDR3 protein. This table has fewer than 750,000 distinct CDR3 sequences, less than 60% appearing once. The material sequenced was blood. All receptors derive from a man at least 80 years old in good health.

The genes are TRBV7-9 and TRBJ2-1, with 7 nucleotides matching TRBD1. Germline V lookup: CDR1 SEHNR, CDR2 FQNEAQ (reference sequence). CDR3 length: 14 amino acids. Losses at the gene ends were 5 bases for V and 4 bases for J; bases not matched to a gene: 5. CDR3 bases: TGTGCCAGCAGCGTCCGGGACAGATACAATGAGCAGTTCTTC. Amino acids: CASSVRDRYNEQFF.

CDR3 loop: CASSPTRAAGQETQYF. The CDR3 DNA reads TGTGCCAGCAGTCCCACCCGGGCGGCGGGGCAAGAGACCCAGTACTTC. This chain uses TRBV25-1 with TRBJ2-5, with D possibly being TRBD2 (6 bases). V lost 5 bases and J lost 2, with 18 bases in between. The CDR3 totals 16 residues. Germline assignment: CDR1 MGHDK and CDR2 SYGVNS.

The chain combines TRBV29-1 with TRBJ1-4, with a tentative D call TRBD1 (5 bases). Germline V CDR1 and CDR2: SQVTM, ANQGSEA. V gave up 4 bases and J gave up 8 bases, with 14 bases separating them. CDR3 length: 13 amino acids. This CDR3 reads CSVGAGGDEKLFF. The CDR3 nucleotides are TGCAGCGTTGGGGCGGGGGGGGACGAAAAACTGTTTTTT.

The chain recombines TRBV12-3 or TRBV12-4 with TRBJ2-1; D uncertain. The ends were cut back, 3 bases at V and 3 bases at J, with 9 bases in the middle. This CDR3 comprises 14 residues. CDR3 loop: CASSFIGFYNEQFF. CDR3 nucleotides: TGTGCCAGCAGTTTTATTGGATTCTACAATGAGCAGTTCTTC.

CDR3: CASSLASVETQYF. CDR3 in DNA: TGCGCCAGCAGCTTGGCTAGCGTGGAGACCCAGTACTTC. The V gene is TRBV5-1, the J gene TRBJ2-5; weak D call: TRBD2 (6 bases). The germline CDR1 and CDR2 sequences are SGHRS and YFSETQ. The CDR3 is 13 residues long. Trimming took off 0 bases at V and 5 bases at J, with 8 bases between the two ends.

The rearrangement links TRBV4-2 to TRBJ2-1; TRBD2 matches at 11 bases. The J segment lost 1 base and the V segment lost 4 bases, leaving 6 bases of the junction unmatched. Per germline, CDR1 LGHNA and CDR2 YNFKEQ. The length of the CDR3 is 17 residues. CDR3 coding DNA: TGTGCCAGCAGCCGACAGACTAGCGGGGCATCCTACAATGAGCAGTTCTTC. This encodes CASSRQTSGASYNEQFF.

Ten or more counts support this clonotype. This chain uses TRBV7-9 with TRBJ2-3; 7 bases fit TRBD1. Trimming took 4 bases from V and 2 from J; bases not matched to a gene: 12. The CDR3 is 17 residues long. CDR1 and CDR2 (germline): SEHNR, FQNEAQ (reference sequence). CDR3 in DNA: TGTGCCAGCAGCTCCAACGCCGACAGGGAATTCACAGATACGCAGTATTTT. It specifies CASSSNADREFTDTQYF.

This clonotype was picked up one time. The V call is TRBV7-2, the J call TRBJ1-6; D remains unclear. This CDR3 contains 12 residues. Germline values: CDR1 SGHTA, CDR2 FQGNSA. With 5 bases removed from V and 11 bases from J, the gap between germline ends came to 10 bases. This CDR3 is CASSPRSPPLHF. The CDR3 DNA is TGTGCCAGCAGCCCCAGGTCTCCACCCCTCCACTTT.

CDR3 region: CASSEAGGPPLHF. The CDR3 coding sequence is TGTGCCAGCAGTGAAGCAGGGGGACCACCCCTCCACTTT. This chain links TRBV6-1 with TRBJ1-6, with D maybe TRBD1 (6 bases). This CDR3 has 13 amino acids. Germline CDR1 is MNHNS and CDR2 is SASEGT. The V end lost 0 bases, the J end lost 11 bases, and 8 bases lay between the germline ends.

On this clonotype: This sequence may be a read error, since a much larger clone differs from it by one base. CDR3 loop: CASSTHPGPNPKKNTEAFF. The CDR3 DNA reads TGTGCCAGCAGTACACACCCAGGGCCGAACCCAAAGAAGAACACTGAAGCTTTCTTT. This sequence joins TRBV6-1 and TRBJ1-1, with D possibly TRBD1 on 5 matching bases. V dropped 5 bases and J dropped 1 base, with 26 bases sitting between them. Germline V gene sequence: CDR1 MNHNS, CDR2 SASEGT. The CDR3 is made up of 19 amino acids.

Only one count was recorded for this clonotype. The chain has TRBV3-1 and TRBJ1-4; D gene unclear. Germline V gives CDR1 LGHDT, CDR2 YNNKEL (reference sequence). Trimming took off 3 bases at V and 7 bases at J, with 18 bases between the two ends. The CDR3 covers 16 residues. This chain's CDR3 is CASSQMSASVIEKLFF. CDR3 in DNA: TGTGCCAGCAGCCAGATGTCGGCGTCGGTGATTGAAAAACTGTTTTTT.

The chain uses TRBV9 and TRBJ2-3; TRBD2 agrees at 7 bases. CDR1 SGDLS and CDR2 YYNGEE come from the germline V gene. The CDR3 consists of 16 residues. V lost 0 bases to trimming and J lost 2 bases; unmatched junction nucleotides: 6. This CDR3 is CASSVEGGSYTDTQYF. The CDR3 bases are TGTGCCAGCAGCGTAGAAGGCGGGAGTTACACAGATACGCAGTATTTT. Based on the CDR3 plus reference TRBV9 and TRBJ2-3, the full variable domain is DSGVTQTPKHLITATGQRVTLRCSPRSGDLSVYWYQQSLDQGLQFLIQYYNGEERAKGNILERFSAQQFPDLHSELNLSSLELGDSALYFCASSVEGGSYTDTQYFGPGTRLTVL.

This chain joins TRBV12-3 or TRBV12-4 and TRBJ1-4; D is undetermined. V lost 6 bases and J 8 bases, leaving 7 bases between the germline ends. CDR3 length equals 11 residues. This CDR3 is CASRGREKLFF. The CDR3 nucleotides are TGTGCCAGCAGGGGTCGGGAAAAACTGTTTTTT.

The chain joins TRBV18 to TRBJ2-3, with D perhaps being TRBD1 or TRBD2 (5 bases each). Per germline, CDR1 KGHSH and CDR2 LQKENI. The CDR3 is made up of 16 amino acids. Trimming removed 4 bases at V and 6 bases at J, with 20 bases between. CDR3 DNA: TGTGCCAGCTCACTATCCGGGACGGATTTGCGGGATACGCAGTATTTT. Encoded protein: CASSLSGTDLRDTQYF.

This clonotype was recorded a few times. The chain uses TRBV27 and TRBJ2-1, with D possibly TRBD2 on 5 matching bases. Germline V gives CDR1 MNHEY, CDR2 SMNVEV (reference sequence). The CDR3 has 15 amino acids. V was shortened by 2 bases and J by 3 bases, with 11 bases between the two germline ends. The DNA of the CDR3 is TGTGCCAGCAGTTTAAGCGGAACCCTCTACAATGAGCAGTTCTTC. It specifies CASSLSGTLYNEQFF.

The chain employs TRBV7-2 and TRBJ2-7; TRBD1 is a possible D gene (5 bases). The J call could be wrong; TRBJ2-4 is a better fit for the DNA end. The CDR3 runs to 13 residues. Germline V CDR1 and CDR2: SGHTA, FQGNSA. Here the CDR3 reads CASSWAGMDIQYF. The CDR3 DNA follows: TGTGCCAGCAGCTGGGCAGGGATGGACATTCAGTACTTC.

The chain links TRBV4-1 to TRBJ2-5; D call uncertain. The CDR3 covers 15 residues. Looked up from germline, CDR1 is MGHRA and CDR2 is YSYEKL. Trimming removed 0 bases at V and 1 base at J, with 9 bases between. CDR3: CASSQDLPAQETQYF. DNA of the CDR3: TGCGCCAGCAGCCAAGATCTCCCAGCCCAAGAGACCCAGTACTTC.

The V gene is TRBV20-1, the J gene TRBJ2-3, with 8 bases that match TRBD1. Germline CDR1 is DFQATT and CDR2 is SNEGSKA (reference sequence). V was pared by 2 bases and J by 5 bases, with 6 bases of the junction left unmatched. The CDR3 runs to 14 residues. CDR3 amino acids: CSARKGQVIDTQYF. DNA for the CDR3: TGCAGTGCTAGAAAGGGACAGGTGATAGATACGCAGTATTTT.

The chain couples TRBV18 to TRBJ1-5; no clear D gene. The germline gives CDR1 KGHSH, CDR2 LQKENI. This CDR3 has 13 residues. V dropped 5 bases and J dropped 5 bases, with 10 bases sitting between them. The CDR3 DNA is TGTGCCAGCTCAGATGGGGTGGATCAGCCCCAGCATTTT. The encoded protein is CASSDGVDQPQHF.

This clonotype was recorded a few times. This chain links TRBV6-5 with TRBJ2-1; 7 nucleotides agree with TRBD2. With V trimmed by 0 bases and J by 10 bases, 12 bases remained unmatched. The germline CDR1 and CDR2 sequences are MNHEY and SVGAGI. CDR3 length: 16 amino acids. In DNA form, the CDR3 reads TGTGCCAGCAGTTACTCAGTTGTCGGGAGGACCAGGGAGCAGTTCTTC. This encodes CASSYSVVGRTREQFF.

The chain uses TRBV7-2 and TRBJ1-6; D gene ambiguous. V dropped 8 bases and J dropped 0 bases, with 14 bases sitting between them. Per the germline V gene, CDR1 is SGHTA and CDR2 is FQGNSA. CDR3 length: 16 residues. The CDR3 spells CASPPPASSYNSPLHF. For the CDR3, the DNA is TGTGCCAGCCCCCCCCCAGCGAGCTCCTATAATTCACCCCTCCACTTT.

The chain employs TRBV20-1 and TRBJ1-1; 9 nucleotides match TRBD1. This CDR3 is 17 amino acids long. The V segment lost 2 bases and the J segment 1 base; nucleotides outside the gene matches: 11. In germline, CDR1 is DFQATT, CDR2 SNEGSKA (reference sequence). The chain's CDR3 is CSARPNPGQGTNTEAFF. The CDR3 nucleotides are TGCAGTGCTAGACCGAATCCGGGACAGGGAACGAACACTGAAGCTTTCTTT.

The chain combines TRBV29-1 with TRBJ1-5; TRBD2 might be the D (5 bases). The end of the DNA aligns better with TRBJ2-3, so the J call may be wrong. Germline values: CDR1 SQVTM, CDR2 ANQGSEA. The length of the CDR3 is 12 residues. CDR3 nucleotide sequence: TGCAGCGTTGGTGAGGGAAATCAGCCCCAGTATTTT. The encoded protein is CSVGEGNQPQYF.

The chain has TRBV6-5 and TRBJ2-3; a weak D match, TRBD2 (7 bases). Germline CDR1 MNHEY, CDR2 SVGAGI. V was shortened by 10 bases and J by 5 bases, with 16 bases between the two germline ends. This CDR3 spans 13 amino acids. The CDR3 is CANSRGAGDTQYF. Written as DNA, the CDR3 is TGTGCCAACAGCCGGGGGGCGGGAGATACGCAGTATTTT.

This clonotype was seen just once. The chain employs TRBV25-1 and TRBJ2-1; 9 bases agree with TRBD2. The end of the DNA fits TRBJ2-7 better, so the J call may be wrong. CDR3 length equals 15 residues. Germline CDR1 MGHDK, CDR2 SYGVNS. This chain's CDR3 is CASGPRREGRYEQYF. In nucleotides, the CDR3 is TGTGCCAGCGGCCCTCGGCGGGAGGGCCGGTACGAGCAGTACTTC.

In this sample, this clonotype turned up a few times. The chain has TRBV7-2 and TRBJ2-4; perhaps D is TRBD1 or TRBD2 (5 bases each). Per the germline V gene, CDR1 is SGHTA and CDR2 is FQGNSA. The CDR3 has 14 residues. Between the trimmed V and J ends, which lost 3 bases and 6 bases, there was a span of 12 bases. The CDR3 region has the DNA TGTGCCAGCAGCTTGGGACGAGCACGAAACATTCAGTACTTC. Translation: CASSLGRARNIQYF.